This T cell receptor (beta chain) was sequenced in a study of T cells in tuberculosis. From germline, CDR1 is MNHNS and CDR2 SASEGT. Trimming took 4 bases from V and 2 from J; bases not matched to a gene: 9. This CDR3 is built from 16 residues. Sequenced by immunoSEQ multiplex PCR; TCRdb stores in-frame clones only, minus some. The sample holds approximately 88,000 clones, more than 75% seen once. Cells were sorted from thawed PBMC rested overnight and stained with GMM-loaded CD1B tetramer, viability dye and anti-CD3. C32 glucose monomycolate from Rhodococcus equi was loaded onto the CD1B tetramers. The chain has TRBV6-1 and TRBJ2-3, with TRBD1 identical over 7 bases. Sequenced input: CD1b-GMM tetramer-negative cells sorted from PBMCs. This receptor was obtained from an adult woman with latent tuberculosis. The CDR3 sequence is CASSAHTGVNTDTQYF. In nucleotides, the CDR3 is TGTGCCAGCAGTGCCCATACAGGGGTCAACACAGATACGCAGTATTTT.